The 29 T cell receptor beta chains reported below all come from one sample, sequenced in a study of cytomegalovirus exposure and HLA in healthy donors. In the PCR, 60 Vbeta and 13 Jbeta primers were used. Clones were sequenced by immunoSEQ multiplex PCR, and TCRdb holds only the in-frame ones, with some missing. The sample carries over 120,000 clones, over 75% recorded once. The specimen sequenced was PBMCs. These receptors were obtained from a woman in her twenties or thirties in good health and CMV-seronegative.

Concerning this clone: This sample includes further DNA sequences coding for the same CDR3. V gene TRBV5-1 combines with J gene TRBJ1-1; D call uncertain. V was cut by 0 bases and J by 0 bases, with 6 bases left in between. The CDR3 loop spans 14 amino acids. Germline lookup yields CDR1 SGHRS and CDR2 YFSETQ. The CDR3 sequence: CASSLGGMNTEAFF. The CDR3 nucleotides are TGCGCCAGCAGCTTGGGCGGGATGAACACTGAAGCTTTCTTT.

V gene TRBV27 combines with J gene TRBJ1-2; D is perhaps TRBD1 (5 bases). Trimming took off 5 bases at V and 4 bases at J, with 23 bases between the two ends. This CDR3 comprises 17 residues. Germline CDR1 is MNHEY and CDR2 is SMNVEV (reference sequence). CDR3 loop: CASSGWMGLRQFYGYTF. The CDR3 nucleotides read TGTGCCAGCAGTGGATGGATGGGCCTAAGACAGTTCTATGGCTACACCTTC.

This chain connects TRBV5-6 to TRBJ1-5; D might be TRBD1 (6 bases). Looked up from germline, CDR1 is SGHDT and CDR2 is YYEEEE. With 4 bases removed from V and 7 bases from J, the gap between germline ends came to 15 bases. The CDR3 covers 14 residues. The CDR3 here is CASSRQDLGQPQHF. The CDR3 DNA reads TGTGCCAGCAGCCGACAGGACCTTGGGCAGCCCCAGCATTTT.

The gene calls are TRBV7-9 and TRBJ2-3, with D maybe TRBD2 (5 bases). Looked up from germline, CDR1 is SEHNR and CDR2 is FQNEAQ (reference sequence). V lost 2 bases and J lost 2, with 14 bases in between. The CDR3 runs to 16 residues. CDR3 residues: CASSLLLGDPTDTQYF. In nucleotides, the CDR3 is TGTGCCAGCAGCTTATTACTGGGAGACCCCACAGATACGCAGTATTTT.

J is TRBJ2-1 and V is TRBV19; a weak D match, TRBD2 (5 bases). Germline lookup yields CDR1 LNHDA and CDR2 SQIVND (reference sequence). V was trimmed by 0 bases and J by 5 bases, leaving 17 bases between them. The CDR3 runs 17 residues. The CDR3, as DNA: TGTGCCAGTAGTATAGAGGTTCCCGGAGCGGTTAACAATGAGCAGTTCTTC. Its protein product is CASSIEVPGAVNNEQFF.

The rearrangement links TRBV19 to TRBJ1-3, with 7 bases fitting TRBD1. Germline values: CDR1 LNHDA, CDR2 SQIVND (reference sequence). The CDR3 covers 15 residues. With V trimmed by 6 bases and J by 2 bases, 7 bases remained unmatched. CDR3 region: CASRQDRVPGNTIYF. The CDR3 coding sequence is TGTGCCAGTAGACAAGACAGGGTACCTGGAAACACCATATATTTT.

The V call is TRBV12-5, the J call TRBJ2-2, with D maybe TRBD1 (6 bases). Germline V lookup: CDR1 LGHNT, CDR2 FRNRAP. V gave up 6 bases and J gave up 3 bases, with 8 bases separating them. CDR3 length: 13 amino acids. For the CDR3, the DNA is TGTGCTAGTGGGACAGGTTACACCGGGGAGCTGTTTTTT. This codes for CASGTGYTGELFF.

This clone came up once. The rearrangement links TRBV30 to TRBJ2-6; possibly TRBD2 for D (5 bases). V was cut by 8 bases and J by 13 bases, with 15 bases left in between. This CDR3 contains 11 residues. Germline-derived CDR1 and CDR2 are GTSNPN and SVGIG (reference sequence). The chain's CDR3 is CAGTDGGVLTF. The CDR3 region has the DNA TGTGCCGGAACCGACGGCGGGGTCCTGACTTTC. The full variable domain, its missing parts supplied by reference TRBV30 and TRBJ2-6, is SQTIHQWPATLVQPVGSPLSLECTVEGTSNPNLYWYRQAAGRGLQLLFYSVGIGQISSEVPQNLSASRPQDRQFILSSKKLLLSDSGFYLCAGTDGGVLTFGAGSRLTVL.

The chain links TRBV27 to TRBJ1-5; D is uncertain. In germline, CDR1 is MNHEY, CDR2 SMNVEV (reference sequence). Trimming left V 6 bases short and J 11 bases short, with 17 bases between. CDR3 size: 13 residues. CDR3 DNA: TGTGCCAGCAGCAAGGCCCTCGAGAGGACCCAGCATTTT. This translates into CASSKALERTQHF.

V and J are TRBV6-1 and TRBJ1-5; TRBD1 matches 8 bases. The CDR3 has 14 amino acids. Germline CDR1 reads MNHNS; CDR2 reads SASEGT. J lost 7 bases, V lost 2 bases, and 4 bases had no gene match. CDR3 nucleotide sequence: TGTGCCAGCAGTGAATTGGACAGGGCCCAGCCCCAGCATTTT. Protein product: CASSELDRAQPQHF.

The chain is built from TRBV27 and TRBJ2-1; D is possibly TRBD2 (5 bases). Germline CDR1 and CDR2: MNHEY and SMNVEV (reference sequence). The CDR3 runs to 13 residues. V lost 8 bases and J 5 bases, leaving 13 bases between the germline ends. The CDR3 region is CASSLGLNNEQFF. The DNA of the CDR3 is TGTGCCAGCTCTTTAGGACTTAACAATGAGCAGTTCTTC.

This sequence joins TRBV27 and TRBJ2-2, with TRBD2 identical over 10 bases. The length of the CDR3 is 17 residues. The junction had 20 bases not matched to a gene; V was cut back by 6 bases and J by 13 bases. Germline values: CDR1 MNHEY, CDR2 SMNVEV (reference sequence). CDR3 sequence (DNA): TGTGCCAGCAGCCCGGGACTAGCGCTCTTTCGAGCGCTAAGGCTGTTTTTT. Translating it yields CASSPGLALFRALRLFF.

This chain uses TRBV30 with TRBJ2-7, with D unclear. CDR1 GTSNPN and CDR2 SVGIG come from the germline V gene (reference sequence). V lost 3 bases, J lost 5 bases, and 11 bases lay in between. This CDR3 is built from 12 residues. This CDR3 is CAWSRSRDEQYF. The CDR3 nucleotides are TGTGCCTGGAGCCGGTCGCGAGACGAGCAGTACTTC.

The chain's CDR3 is CASSLAGTTYEQYF. The CDR3 region has the DNA TGCGCCAGCAGCTTGGCCGGGACAACCTACGAGCAGTACTTC. V gene TRBV5-1 combines with J gene TRBJ2-7; perhaps TRBD1 as D (6 bases). Germline V gene lookup returns CDR1 SGHRS and CDR2 YFSETQ. The CDR3 has 14 residues. V lost 0 bases and J 2 bases, leaving 9 bases between the germline ends.

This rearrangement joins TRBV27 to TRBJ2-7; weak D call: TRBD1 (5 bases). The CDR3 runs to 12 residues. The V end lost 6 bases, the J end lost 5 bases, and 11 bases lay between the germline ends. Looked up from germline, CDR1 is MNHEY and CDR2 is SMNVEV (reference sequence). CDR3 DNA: TGTGCCAGCAGGAGCAGGGCGGACGAGCAGTACTTC. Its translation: CASRSRADEQYF.

The CDR3 region has the DNA TGCAGCGGGGCATTAGAGACCCAGTACTTC. Amino acids: CSGALETQYF. The chain carries TRBV29-1 and TRBJ2-5; D remains ambiguous. V was cut by 7 bases and J by 4 bases, with 7 bases left in between. Germline-derived CDR1 and CDR2 are SQVTM and ANQGSEA. This CDR3 is 10 amino acids long.

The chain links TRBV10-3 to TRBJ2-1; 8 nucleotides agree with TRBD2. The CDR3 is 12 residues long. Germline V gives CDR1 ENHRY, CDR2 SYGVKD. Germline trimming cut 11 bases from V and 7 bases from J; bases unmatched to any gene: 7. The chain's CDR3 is CAFSRGGNEQFF. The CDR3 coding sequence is TGTGCCTTCTCTCGGGGGGGGAATGAGCAGTTCTTC.

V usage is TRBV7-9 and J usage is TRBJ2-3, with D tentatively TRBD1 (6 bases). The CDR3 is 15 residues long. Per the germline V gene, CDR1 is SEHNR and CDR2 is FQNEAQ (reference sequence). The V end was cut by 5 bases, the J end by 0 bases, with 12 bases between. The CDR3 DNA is TGTGCCAGCAGCCTATTGGACAGAAGCACAGATACGCAGTATTTT. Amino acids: CASSLLDRSTDTQYF.

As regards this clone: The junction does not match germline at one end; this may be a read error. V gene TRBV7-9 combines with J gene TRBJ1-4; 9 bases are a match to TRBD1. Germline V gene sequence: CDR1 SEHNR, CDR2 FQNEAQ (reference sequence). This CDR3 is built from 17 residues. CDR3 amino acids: CSSSSTSGTGFLEKLFF. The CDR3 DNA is TGTTCCAGCAGCTCCACGTCGGGGACAGGGTTTTTGGAAAAACTGTTTTTT.

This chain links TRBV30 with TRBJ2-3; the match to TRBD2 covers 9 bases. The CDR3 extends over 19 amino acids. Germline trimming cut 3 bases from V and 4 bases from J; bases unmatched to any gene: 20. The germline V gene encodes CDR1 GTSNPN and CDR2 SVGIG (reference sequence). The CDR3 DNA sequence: TGTGCCTGGAGCCCGTACCGAGGGCTGCATGGCGGGGGGGCAGATACGCAGTATTTT. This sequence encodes CAWSPYRGLHGGGADTQYF.

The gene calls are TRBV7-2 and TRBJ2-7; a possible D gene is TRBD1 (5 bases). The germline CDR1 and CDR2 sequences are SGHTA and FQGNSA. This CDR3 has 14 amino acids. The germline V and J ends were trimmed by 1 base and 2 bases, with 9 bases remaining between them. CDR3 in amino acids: CASSLEPGPYEQYF. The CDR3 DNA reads TGTGCCAGCAGCTTAGAGCCAGGGCCCTACGAGCAGTACTTC.

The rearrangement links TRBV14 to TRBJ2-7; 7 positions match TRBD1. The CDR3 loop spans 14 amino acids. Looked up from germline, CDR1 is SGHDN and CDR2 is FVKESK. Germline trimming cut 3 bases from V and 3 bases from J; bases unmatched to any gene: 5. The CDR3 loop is CASSHMDRRYEQYF. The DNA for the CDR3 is TGTGCCAGCAGCCATATGGACAGGCGCTACGAGCAGTACTTC.

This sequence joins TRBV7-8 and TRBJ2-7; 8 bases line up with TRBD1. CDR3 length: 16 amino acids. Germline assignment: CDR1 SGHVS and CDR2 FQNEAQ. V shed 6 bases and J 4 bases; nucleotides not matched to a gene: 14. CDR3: CASSYTTGQGAYEQYF. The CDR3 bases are TGTGCCAGCAGTTACACGACCGGGCAGGGGGCTTACGAGCAGTACTTC.

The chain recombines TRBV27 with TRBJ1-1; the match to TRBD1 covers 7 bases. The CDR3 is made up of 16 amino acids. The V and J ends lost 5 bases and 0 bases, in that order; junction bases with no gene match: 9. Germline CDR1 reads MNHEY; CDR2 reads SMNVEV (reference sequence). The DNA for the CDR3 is TGTGCCAGCAGTCCCAAAGCCGACAGGGTGAACACTGAAGCTTTCTTT. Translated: CASSPKADRVNTEAFF.

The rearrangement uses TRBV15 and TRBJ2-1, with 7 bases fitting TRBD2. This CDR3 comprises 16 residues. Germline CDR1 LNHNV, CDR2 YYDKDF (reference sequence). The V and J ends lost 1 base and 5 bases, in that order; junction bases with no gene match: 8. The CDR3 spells CATSRGGGQEHNEQFF. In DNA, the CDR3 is TGTGCCACCAGCAGAGGCGGGGGTCAAGAACACAATGAGCAGTTCTTC.

DNA of the CDR3: TGTGCCACCAGCAGAGGTTTGGGTTTTTCGGTTAGAGGAGGCGGCTACGAGCAGTACTTC. Translated, it gives CATSRGLGFSVRGGGYEQYF. V is TRBV15 and J is TRBJ2-7, with D possibly matching TRBD2 (5 bases). Germline V lookup: CDR1 LNHNV, CDR2 YYDKDF (reference sequence). Between the trimmed V and J ends, which lost 1 base and 3 bases, there was a span of 28 bases. This CDR3 region has 20 residues.

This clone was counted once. CDR3: CASSGTSGGRETQYF. As DNA, the CDR3 is TGTGCCAGCAGTGGGACTAGCGGGGGGAGGGAGACCCAGTACTTC. The chain has TRBV6-1 and TRBJ2-5, with TRBD2 identical over 14 bases. Unmatched junction bases numbered 3, after V lost 4 bases and J lost 5 bases. CDR3 length: 15 amino acids. Germline CDR1 MNHNS, CDR2 SASEGT.

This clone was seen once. The CDR3, as DNA: TGTGCCAGCAGCTTAAACGGACAGCTCATGAACACTGAAGCTTTCTTT. Translated, it gives CASSLNGQLMNTEAFF. The V call is TRBV7-3, the J call TRBJ1-1; a weak D match, TRBD1 (6 bases). CDR1 is SGHTA, CDR2 FQGTGA, per germline. The CDR3 loop spans 16 amino acids. Trimming took 1 base from V and 0 from J, leaving 12 bases between them.

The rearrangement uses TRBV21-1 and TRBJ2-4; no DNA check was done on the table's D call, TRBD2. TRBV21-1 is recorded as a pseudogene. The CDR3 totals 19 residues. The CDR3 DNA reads TGTGCCAGCAGCAAAGGGCCATCAACTAGCGGGCAAGCCAAAAACATTCAGTACTTC. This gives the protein CASSKGPSTSGQAKNIQYF.